One sample yielded the 2 T cell receptor beta chains listed below, sequenced in a study of control samples from healthy donors and cancer patients. TCRdb's copy holds only in-frame clones and misses some; the assay was immunoSEQ multiplex PCR. This sample carries roughly 40,000 clones, around four fifths of them seen once, and the ten largest clones take about 45%. The sequenced sample consisted of blood. Source of these receptors: a man aged 60 to 69 in good health.

The CDR3 bases are TGTGCCAGCTCGCAAGGACAGGGGGCTAACTATGGCTACACCTTC. Its protein is CASSQGQGANYGYTF. The chain is built from TRBV18 and TRBJ1-2; TRBD1 agrees at 10 bases. Germline V gene lookup returns CDR1 KGHSH and CDR2 LQKENI. With V trimmed by 6 bases and J by 0 bases, 4 bases remained unmatched. This CDR3 is 15 amino acids long.

This clone was counted a single time. The chain combines TRBV20-1 with TRBJ1-5; D gene unclear. The germline V gene encodes CDR1 DFQATT and CDR2 SNEGSKA (reference sequence). Trimming removed 3 bases from V and 5 bases from J, with 11 bases in between. The CDR3 length is 13 residues. In DNA, the CDR3 is TGCAGTGCTAGTAAGCTGAGGGATCAGCCCCAGCATTTT. It codes for CSASKLRDQPQHF.